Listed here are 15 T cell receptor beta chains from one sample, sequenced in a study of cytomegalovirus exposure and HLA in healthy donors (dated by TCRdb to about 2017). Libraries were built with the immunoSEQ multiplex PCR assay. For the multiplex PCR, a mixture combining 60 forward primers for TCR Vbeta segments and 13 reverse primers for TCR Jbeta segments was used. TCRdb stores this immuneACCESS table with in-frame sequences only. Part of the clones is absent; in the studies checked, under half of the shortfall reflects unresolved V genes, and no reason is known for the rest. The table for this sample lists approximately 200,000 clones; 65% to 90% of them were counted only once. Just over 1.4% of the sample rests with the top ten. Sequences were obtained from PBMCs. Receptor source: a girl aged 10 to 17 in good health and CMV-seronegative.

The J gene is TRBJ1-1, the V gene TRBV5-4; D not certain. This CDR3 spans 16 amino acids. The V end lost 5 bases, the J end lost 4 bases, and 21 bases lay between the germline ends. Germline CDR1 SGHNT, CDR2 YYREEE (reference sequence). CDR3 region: CASRTTVTGPPTEAFF. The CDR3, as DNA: TGTGCCAGCAGGACTACAGTCACCGGGCCCCCCACTGAAGCTTTCTTT.

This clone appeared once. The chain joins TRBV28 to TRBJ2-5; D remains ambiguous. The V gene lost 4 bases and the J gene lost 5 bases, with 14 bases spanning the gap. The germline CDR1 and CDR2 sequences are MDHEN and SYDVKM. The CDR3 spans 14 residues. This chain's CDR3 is CASSSGLESETQYF. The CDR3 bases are TGTGCCAGCAGTTCGGGTCTAGAGTCGGAGACCCAGTACTTC.

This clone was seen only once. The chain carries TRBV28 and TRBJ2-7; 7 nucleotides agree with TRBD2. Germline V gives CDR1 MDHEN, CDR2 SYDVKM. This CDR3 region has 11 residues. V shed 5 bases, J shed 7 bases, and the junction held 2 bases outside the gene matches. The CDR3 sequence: CASSPGGEQYF. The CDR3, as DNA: TGTGCCAGCAGTCCCGGGGGGGAGCAGTACTTC.

The CDR3 loop reads CASARGRNTEAFF. In nucleotides, the CDR3 is TGTGCCAGCGCCAGGGGGCGGAACACTGAAGCTTTCTTT. The chain has TRBV18 and TRBJ1-1; 8 bases agree with TRBD1. The CDR3 runs to 13 residues. Germline V gene lookup returns CDR1 KGHSH and CDR2 LQKENI. Germline trimming cut 8 bases from V and 1 base from J; bases unmatched to any gene: 3.

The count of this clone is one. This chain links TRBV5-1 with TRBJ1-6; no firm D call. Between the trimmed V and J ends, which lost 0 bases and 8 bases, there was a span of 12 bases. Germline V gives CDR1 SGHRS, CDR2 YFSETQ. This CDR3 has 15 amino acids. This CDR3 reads CASSLAGEGYSPLHF. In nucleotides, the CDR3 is TGCGCCAGCAGCTTGGCCGGGGAGGGCTATTCACCCCTCCACTTT.

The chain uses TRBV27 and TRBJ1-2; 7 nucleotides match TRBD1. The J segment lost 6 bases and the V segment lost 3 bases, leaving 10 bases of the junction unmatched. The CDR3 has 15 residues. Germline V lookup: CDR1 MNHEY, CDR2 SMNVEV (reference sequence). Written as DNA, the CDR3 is TGTGCCAGCAGTTTGGCCCCCCCGACAGGGCATGGCTACACCTTC. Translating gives CASSLAPPTGHGYTF.

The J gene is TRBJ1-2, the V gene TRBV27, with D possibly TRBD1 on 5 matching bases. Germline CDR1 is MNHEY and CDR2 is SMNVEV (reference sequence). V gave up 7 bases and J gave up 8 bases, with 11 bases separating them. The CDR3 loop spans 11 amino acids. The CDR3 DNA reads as TGTGCCAGCAAGACGGGGGGAGGCTACACCTTC. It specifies CASKTGGGYTF.

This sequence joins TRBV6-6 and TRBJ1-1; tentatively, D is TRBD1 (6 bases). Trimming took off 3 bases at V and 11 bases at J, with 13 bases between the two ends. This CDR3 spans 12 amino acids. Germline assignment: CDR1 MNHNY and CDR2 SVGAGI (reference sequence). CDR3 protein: CASSYQYRDAFF. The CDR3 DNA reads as TGTGCCAGCAGTTATCAATACAGGGATGCTTTCTTT.

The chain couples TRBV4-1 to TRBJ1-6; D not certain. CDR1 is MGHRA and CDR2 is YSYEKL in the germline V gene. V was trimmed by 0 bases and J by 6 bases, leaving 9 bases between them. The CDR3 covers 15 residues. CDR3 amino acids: CASSQDTGLNSPLHF. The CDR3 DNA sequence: TGCGCCAGCAGCCAAGATACGGGTCTTAATTCACCCCTCCACTTT.

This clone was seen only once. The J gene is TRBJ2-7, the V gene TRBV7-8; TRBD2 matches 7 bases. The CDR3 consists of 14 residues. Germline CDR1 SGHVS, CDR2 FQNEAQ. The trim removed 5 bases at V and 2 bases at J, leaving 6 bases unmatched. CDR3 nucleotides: TGTGCCAGCAGCAGACTAGCAATAACCTACGAGCAGTACTTC. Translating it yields CASSRLAITYEQYF.

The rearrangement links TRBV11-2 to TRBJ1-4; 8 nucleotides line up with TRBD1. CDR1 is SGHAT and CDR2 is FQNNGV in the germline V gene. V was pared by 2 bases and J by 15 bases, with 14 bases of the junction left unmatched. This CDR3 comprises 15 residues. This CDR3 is CASSLRGTADRALFF. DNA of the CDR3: TGTGCCAGCAGCTTAAGGGGAACGGCGGACAGGGCCTTGTTTTTT.

CDR3 sequence: CASSILNSINEQFF. In nucleotides, the CDR3 is TGTGCCAGCAGCATATTGAATAGCATCAATGAGCAGTTCTTC. The chain employs TRBV21-1 and TRBJ2-1; TRBD2, as called in the table, went unchecked against the DNA. TRBV21-1 is an annotated pseudogene. This CDR3 contains 14 residues.

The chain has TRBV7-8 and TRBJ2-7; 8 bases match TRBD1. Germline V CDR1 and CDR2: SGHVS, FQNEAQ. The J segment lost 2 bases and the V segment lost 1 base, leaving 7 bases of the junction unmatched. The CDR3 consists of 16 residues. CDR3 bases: TGTGCCAGCAGCTTAGTGGGAGGACAGGGAACCTACGAGCAGTACTTC. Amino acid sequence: CASSLVGGQGTYEQYF.

DNA of the CDR3: TGCGCCAGCAGCTTGGAGACAGGGGGGACCGGGGAGCTGTTTTTT. This sequence encodes CASSLETGGTGELFF. The chain joins TRBV5-1 to TRBJ2-2; 9 bases map to TRBD1. CDR1 is SGHRS and CDR2 is YFSETQ in the germline V gene. Trimming cost V 0 bases and J 5 bases; bases outside gene matches: 2. The CDR3 has 15 residues.

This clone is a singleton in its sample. Here the CDR3 DNA reads TGTGCCAGCAGCACCCAGGGGCGGAGTGGCTACACCTTC. Translation gives CASSTQGRSGYTF. V and J are TRBV28 and TRBJ1-2; D might be TRBD1 (6 bases). The CDR3 is 13 amino acids. With 6 bases removed from V and 7 bases from J, the gap between germline ends came to 15 bases. Germline loops: CDR1 MDHEN, CDR2 SYDVKM.